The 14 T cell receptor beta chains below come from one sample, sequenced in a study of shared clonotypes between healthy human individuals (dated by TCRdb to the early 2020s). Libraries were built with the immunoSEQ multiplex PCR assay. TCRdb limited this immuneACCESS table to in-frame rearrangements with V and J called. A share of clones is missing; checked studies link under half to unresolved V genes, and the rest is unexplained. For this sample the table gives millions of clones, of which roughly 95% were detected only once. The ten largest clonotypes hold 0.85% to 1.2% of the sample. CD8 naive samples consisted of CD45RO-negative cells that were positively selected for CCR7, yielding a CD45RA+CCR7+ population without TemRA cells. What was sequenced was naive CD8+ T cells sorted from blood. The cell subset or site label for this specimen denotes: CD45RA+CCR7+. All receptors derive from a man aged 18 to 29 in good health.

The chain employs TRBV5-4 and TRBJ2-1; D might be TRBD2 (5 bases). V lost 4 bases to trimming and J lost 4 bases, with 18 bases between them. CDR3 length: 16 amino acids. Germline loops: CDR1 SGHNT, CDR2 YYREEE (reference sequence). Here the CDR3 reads CASSRLVEDGYNEQFF. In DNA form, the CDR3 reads TGTGCCAGCAGCCGGCTCGTGGAGGACGGTTACAATGAGCAGTTCTTC. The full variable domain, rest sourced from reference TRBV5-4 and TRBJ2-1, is ETGVTQSPTHLIKTRGQQVTLRCSSQSGHNTVSWYQQALGQGPQFIFQYYREEENGRGNFPPRFSGLQFPNYSSELNVNALELDDSALYLCASSRLVEDGYNEQFFGPGTRLTVL.

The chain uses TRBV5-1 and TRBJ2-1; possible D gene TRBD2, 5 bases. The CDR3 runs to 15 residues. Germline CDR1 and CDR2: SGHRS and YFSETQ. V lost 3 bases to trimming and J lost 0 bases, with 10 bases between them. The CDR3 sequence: CASSSGESSYNEQFF. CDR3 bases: TGCGCCAGCAGCTCCGGGGAGAGCTCCTACAATGAGCAGTTCTTC.

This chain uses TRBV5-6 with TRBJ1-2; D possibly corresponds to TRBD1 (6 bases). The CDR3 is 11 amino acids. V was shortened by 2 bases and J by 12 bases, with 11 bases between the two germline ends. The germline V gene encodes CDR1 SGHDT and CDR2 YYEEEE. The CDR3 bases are TGTGCCAGCAGCTTTGGACAGCTACACACCTTC. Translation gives CASSFGQLHTF.

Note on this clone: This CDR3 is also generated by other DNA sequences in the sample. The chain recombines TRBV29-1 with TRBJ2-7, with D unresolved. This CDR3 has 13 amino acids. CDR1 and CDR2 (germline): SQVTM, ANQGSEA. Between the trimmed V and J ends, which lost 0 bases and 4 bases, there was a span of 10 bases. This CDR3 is CSVEDPLAYEQYF. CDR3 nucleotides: TGCAGCGTTGAAGATCCGCTGGCATACGAGCAGTACTTC.

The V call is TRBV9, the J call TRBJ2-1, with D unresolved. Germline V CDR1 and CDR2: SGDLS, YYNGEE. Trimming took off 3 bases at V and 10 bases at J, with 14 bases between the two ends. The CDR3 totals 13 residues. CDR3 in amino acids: CASSDRHSGEQFF. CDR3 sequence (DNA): TGTGCCAGCAGCGATCGACACTCCGGGGAGCAGTTCTTC.

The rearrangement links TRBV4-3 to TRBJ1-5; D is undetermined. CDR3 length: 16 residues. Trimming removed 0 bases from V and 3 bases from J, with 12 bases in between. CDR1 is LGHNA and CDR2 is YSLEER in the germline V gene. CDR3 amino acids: CASSQDSGSHNQPQHF. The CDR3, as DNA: TGCGCCAGCAGCCAAGATTCCGGCAGCCACAATCAGCCCCAGCATTTT.

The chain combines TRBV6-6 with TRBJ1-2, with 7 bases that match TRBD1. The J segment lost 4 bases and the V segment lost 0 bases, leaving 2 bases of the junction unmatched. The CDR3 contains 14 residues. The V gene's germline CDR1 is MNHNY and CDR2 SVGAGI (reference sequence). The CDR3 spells CASSYSGTAYGYTF. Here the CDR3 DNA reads TGTGCCAGCAGTTACTCCGGGACAGCCTATGGCTACACCTTC.

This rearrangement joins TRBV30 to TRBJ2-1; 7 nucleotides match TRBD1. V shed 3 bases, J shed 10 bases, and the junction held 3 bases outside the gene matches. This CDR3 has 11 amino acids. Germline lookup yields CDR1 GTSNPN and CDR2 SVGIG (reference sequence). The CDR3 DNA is TGTGCCTGGAGGGAAGGGGGCGAGCAGTTCTTC. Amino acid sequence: CAWREGGEQFF.

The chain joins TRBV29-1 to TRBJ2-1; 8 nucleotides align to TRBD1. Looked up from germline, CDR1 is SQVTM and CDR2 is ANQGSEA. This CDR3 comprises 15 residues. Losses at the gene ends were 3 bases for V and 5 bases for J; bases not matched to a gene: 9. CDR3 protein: CSVESAGGPNNEQFF. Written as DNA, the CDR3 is TGCAGCGTTGAGAGTGCAGGGGGCCCCAACAATGAGCAGTTCTTC.

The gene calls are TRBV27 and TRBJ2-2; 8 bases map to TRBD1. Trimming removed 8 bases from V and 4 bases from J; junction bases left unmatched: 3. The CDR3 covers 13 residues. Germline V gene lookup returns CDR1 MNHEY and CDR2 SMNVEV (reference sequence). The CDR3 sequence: CASGQGITGELFF. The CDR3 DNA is TGTGCCAGCGGACAGGGAATCACCGGGGAGCTGTTTTTT.

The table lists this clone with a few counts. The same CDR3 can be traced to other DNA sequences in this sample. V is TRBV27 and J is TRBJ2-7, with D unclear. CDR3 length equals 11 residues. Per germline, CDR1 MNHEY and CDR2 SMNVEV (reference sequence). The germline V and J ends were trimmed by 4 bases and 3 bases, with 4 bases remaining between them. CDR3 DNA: TGTGCCAGCAGTTCTGGCTACGAGCAGTACTTC. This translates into CASSSGYEQYF.

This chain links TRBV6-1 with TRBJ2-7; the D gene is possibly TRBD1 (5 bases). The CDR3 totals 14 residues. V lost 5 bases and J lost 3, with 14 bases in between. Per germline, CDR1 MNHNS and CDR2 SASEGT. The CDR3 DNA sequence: TGTGCCAGCAGTACTGGTAGAAGGGGCTACGAGCAGTACTTC. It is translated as CASSTGRRGYEQYF.

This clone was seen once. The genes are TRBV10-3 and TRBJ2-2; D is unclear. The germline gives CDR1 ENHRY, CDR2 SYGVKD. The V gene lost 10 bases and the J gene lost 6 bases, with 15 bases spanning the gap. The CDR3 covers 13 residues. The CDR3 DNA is TGTGCCAGCGGCCTCAGGTCAGCCGGGGAGCTGTTTTTT. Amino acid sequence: CASGLRSAGELFF.

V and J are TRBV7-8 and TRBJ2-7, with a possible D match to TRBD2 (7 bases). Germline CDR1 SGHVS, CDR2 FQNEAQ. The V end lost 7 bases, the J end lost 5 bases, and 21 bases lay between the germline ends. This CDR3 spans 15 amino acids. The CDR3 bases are TGTGCCAGCACCCCAAGGGGGGGGGCGGCTGACGAGCAGTACTTC. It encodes CASTPRGGAADEQYF.